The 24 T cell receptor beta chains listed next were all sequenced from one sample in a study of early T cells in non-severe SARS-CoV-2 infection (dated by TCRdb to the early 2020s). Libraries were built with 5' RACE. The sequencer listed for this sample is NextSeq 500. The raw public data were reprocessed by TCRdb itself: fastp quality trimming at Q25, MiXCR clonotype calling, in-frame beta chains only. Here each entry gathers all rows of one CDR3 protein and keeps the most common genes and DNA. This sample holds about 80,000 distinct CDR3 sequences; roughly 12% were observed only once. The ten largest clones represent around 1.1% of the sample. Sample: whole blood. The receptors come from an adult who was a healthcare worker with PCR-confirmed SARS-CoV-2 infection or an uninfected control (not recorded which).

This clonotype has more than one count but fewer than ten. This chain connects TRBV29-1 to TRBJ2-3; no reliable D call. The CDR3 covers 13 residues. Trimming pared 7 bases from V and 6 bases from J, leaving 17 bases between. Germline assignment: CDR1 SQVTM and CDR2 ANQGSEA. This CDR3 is CSADPPLGDTQYF. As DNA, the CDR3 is TGCAGCGCCGACCCGCCCTTGGGGGATACGCAGTATTTT.

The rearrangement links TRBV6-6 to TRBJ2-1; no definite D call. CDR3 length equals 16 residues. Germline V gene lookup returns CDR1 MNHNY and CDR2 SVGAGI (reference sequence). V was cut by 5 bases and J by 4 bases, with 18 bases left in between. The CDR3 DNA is TGTGCCAGCAGTCTAATTCCCGCAGCGACTTACAATGAGCAGTTCTTC. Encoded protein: CASSLIPAATYNEQFF.

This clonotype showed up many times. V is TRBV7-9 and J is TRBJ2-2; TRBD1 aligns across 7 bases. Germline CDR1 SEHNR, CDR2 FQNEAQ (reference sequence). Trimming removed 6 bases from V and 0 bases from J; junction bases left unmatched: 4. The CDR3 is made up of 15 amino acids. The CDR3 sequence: CASREGGSNTGELFF. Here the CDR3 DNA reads TGTGCCAGCAGGGAAGGGGGCTCGAACACCGGGGAGCTGTTTTTT.

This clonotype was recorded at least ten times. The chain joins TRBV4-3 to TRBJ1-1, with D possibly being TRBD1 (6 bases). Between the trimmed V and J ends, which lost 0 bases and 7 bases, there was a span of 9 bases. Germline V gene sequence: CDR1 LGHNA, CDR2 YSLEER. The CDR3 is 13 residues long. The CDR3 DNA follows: TGCGCCAGCAGCCAAGAGGTCAGGGGTGAAGCTTTCTTT. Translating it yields CASSQEVRGEAFF.

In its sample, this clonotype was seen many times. CDR3 residues: CSAWTDSNQPQHF. The DNA of the CDR3 is TGCAGTGCTTGGACCGATAGCAATCAGCCCCAGCATTTT. The genes are TRBV20-1 and TRBJ1-5, with D hard to call. This CDR3 spans 13 amino acids. With 5 bases removed from V and 0 bases from J, the gap between germline ends came to 8 bases. CDR1 and CDR2 (germline): DFQATT, SNEGSKA (reference sequence).

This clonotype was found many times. CDR3: CASSLMRGLDEAFF. CDR3 in DNA: TGTGCCAGCAGCTTAATGCGGGGGCTCGATGAAGCTTTCTTT. The rearrangement uses TRBV11-2 and TRBJ1-1; D is perhaps TRBD1 (6 bases). This CDR3 is built from 14 residues. Looked up from germline, CDR1 is SGHAT and CDR2 is FQNNGV. V gave up 2 bases and J gave up 7 bases, with 14 bases separating them. The full variable domain, completed using reference TRBV11-2 and TRBJ1-1, is EAGVAQSPRYKIIEKRQSVAFWCNPISGHATLYWYQQILGQGPKLLIQFQNNGVVDDSQLPKDRFSAERLKGVDSTLKIQPAKLEDSAVYLCASSLMRGLDEAFFGQGTRLTVV.

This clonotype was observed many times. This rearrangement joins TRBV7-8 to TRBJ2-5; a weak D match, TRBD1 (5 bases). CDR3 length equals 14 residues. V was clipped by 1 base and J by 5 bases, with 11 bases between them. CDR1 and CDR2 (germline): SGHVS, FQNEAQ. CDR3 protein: CASSLGRRQETQYF. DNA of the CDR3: TGTGCCAGCAGCTTAGGGCGGAGACAGGAGACCCAGTACTTC.

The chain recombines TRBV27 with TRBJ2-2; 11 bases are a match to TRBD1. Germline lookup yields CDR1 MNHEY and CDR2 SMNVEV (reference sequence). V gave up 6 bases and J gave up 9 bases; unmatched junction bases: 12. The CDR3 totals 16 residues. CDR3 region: CASSQSGDRGNRELFF. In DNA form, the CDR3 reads TGTGCCAGCAGCCAATCGGGGGACAGGGGGAATAGGGAGCTGTTTTTT.

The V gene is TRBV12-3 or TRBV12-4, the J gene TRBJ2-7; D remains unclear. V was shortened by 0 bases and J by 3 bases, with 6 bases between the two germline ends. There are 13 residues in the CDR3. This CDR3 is CASSLAGFYEQYF. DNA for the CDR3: TGTGCCAGCAGTTTAGCGGGGTTCTACGAGCAGTACTTC.

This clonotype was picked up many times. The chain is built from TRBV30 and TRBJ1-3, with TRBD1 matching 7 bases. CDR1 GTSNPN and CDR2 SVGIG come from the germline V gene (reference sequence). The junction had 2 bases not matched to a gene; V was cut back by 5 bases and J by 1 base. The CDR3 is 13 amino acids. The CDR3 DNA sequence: TGTGCCTGGGAGACAGGGTCTGGAAACACCATATATTTT. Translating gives CAWETGSGNTIYF.

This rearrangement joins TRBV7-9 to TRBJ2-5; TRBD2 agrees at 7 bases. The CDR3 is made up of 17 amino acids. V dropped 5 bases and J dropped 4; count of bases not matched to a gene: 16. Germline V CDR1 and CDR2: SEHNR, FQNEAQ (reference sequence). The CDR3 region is CASSPRPRAGVGETQYF. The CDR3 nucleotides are TGTGCCAGCAGCCCGAGACCCCGGGCGGGGGTTGGAGAGACCCAGTACTTC.

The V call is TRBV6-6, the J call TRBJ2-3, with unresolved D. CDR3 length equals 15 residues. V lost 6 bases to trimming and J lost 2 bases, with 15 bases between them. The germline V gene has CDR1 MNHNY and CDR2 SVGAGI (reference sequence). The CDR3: CASSPHPAITDTQYF. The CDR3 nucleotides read TGTGCCAGCAGCCCCCATCCAGCCATCACAGATACGCAGTATTTT.

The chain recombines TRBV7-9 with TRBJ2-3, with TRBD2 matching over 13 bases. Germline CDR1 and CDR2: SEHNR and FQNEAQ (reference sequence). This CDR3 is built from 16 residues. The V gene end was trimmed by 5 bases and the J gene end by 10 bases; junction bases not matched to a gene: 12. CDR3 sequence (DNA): TGTGCCAGCAGCCTGCGGACTAGCGGGGGCGGGAGTGCGCAGTATTTT. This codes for CASSLRTSGGGSAQYF.

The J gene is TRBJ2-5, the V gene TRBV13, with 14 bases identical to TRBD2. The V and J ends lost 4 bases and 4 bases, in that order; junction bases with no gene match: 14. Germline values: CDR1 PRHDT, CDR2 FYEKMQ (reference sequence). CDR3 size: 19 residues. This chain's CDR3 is CASSSSLSLTSGRGETQYF. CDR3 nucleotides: TGTGCCAGCAGCTCCTCGCTCTCCTTGACTAGCGGGAGGGGAGAGACCCAGTACTTC.

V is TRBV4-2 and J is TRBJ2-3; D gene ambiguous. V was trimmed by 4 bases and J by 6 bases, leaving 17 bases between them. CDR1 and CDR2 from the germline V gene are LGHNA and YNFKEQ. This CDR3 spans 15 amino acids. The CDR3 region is CASSPDPTNVDTQYF. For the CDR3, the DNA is TGTGCCAGCAGCCCGGACCCAACGAACGTTGATACGCAGTATTTT.

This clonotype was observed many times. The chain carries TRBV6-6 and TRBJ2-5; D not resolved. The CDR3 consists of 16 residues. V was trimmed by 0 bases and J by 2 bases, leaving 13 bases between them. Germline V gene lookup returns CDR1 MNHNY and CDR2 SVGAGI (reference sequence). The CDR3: CASSYSAGAAQETQYF. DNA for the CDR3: TGTGCCAGCAGTTACTCTGCAGGAGCAGCACAAGAGACCCAGTACTTC.

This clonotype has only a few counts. CDR3 residues: CASSSVANTQYF. Written as DNA, the CDR3 is TGTGCCAGCAGTTCGGTGGCGAATACGCAGTATTTT. The chain is built from TRBV27 and TRBJ2-3; D is uncertain. Trimming removed 4 bases at V and 7 bases at J, with 9 bases between. Germline V gives CDR1 MNHEY, CDR2 SMNVEV (reference sequence). The CDR3 runs to 12 residues.

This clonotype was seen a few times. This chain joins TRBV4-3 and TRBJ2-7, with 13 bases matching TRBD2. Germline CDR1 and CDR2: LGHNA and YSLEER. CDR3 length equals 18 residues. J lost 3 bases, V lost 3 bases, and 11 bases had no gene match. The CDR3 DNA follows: TGCGCCAGCAGCCACTCTTCCGGGACTAGCGGGGTATTCTACGAGCAGTACTTC. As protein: CASSHSSGTSGVFYEQYF.

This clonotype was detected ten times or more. The DNA of the CDR3 is TGCAGTGCTAGAGATAGTCCACTAGCCAAAAACATTCAGTACTTC. It encodes CSARDSPLAKNIQYF. This chain joins TRBV20-1 and TRBJ2-4; D call uncertain. The CDR3 spans 15 residues. Germline V gene data show CDR1 as DFQATT and CDR2 as SNEGSKA (reference sequence). The V gene lost 0 bases and the J gene lost 0 bases, with 9 bases spanning the gap.

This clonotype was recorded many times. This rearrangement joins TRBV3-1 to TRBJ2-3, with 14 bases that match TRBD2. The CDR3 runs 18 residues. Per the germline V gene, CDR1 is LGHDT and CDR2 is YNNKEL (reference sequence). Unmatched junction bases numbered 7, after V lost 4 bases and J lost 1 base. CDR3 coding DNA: TGTGCCAGCAGCCGCGGACTAGCGGGAGGCCTGCGCACAGATACGCAGTATTTT. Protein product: CASSRGLAGGLRTDTQYF.

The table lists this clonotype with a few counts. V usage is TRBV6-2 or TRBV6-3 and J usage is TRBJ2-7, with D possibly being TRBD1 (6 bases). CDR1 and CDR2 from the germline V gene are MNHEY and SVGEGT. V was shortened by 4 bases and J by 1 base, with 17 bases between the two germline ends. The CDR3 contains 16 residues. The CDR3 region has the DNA TGTGCCAGCAGTTGGGGGCGTTGGGATCATTCCTACGAGCAGTACTTC. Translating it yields CASSWGRWDHSYEQYF.

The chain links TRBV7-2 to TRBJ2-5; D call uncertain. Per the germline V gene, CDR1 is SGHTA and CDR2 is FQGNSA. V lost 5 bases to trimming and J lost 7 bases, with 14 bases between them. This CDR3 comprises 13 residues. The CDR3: CASSPDLSGTQYF. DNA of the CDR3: TGTGCCAGCAGCCCAGACTTAAGTGGGACCCAGTACTTC.

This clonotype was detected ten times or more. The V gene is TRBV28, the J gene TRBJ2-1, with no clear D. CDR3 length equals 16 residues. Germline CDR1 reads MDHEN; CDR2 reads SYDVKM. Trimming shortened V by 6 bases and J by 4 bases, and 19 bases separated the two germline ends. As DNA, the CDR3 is TGTGCCAGCAGCCACGGTGGGTTGGAATCATACAATGAGCAGTTCTTC. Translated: CASSHGGLESYNEQFF. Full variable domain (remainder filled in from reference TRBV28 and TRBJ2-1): DVKVTQSSRYLVKRTGEKVFLECVQDMDHENMFWYRQDPGLGLRLIYFSYDVKMKEKGDIPEGYSVSREKKERFSLILESASTNQTSMYLCASSHGGLESYNEQFFGPGTRLTVL.

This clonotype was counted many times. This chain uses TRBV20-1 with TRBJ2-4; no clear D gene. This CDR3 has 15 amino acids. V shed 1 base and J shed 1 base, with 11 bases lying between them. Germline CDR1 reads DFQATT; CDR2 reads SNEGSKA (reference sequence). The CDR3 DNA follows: TGCAGTGCTAGAGGGCTTGCGTTGGCCAAAAACATTCAGTACTTC. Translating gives CSARGLALAKNIQYF.